Listed below are T cell receptor beta chains from one sample, sequenced in a study of blood T cell repertoires in COVID-19. Clones were read by immunoSEQ multiplex PCR, and TCRdb kept only the in-frame ones, dropping some. The table lists 150,000 to 190,000 clones, roughly 84% of them singletons. What was sequenced was peripheral blood. These receptors were collected from a woman in her sixties or seventies with COVID-19, enrolled during active disease. Both conserved end residues are part of each CDR3. The order of the fields is D gene, V gene, J gene, CDR3 protein. The D gene is left open where the match is weak.

D gene: TRBD1; V gene: TRBV19; J gene: TRBJ1-2; CDR3 protein: CASTHQPDRGYFGYTF
D gene: TRBD1; V gene: TRBV6-6; J gene: TRBJ1-5; CDR3 protein: CASSYIIQGAQPQHF
D gene: TRBD2; V gene: TRBV5-1; J gene: TRBJ2-2; CDR3 protein: CASSFLAGLNTGELFF
D gene: .; V gene: TRBV2; J gene: TRBJ1-1; CDR3 protein: CASRRDREGEAFF
D gene: .; V gene: TRBV24-1; J gene: TRBJ2-4; CDR3 protein: CATSDRGGIGNIQYF
D gene: TRBD1; V gene: TRBV6-9; J gene: TRBJ1-1; CDR3 protein: CASSSRGQGGTEAFF
D gene: .; V gene: TRBV18; J gene: TRBJ1-4; CDR3 protein: CASQDRDGEKLFF
D gene: TRBD1; V gene: TRBV5-4; J gene: TRBJ1-2; CDR3 protein: CASSVGQGAYNYGYTF
D gene: TRBD2; V gene: TRBV18; J gene: TRBJ2-1; CDR3 protein: CASSPQRDYNEQFF
D gene: .; V gene: TRBV7-3; J gene: TRBJ2-1; CDR3 protein: CASSLTLASDEQFF
D gene: TRBD1; V gene: TRBV18; J gene: TRBJ1-1; CDR3 protein: CASSPIPGQGTMNTEAFF
D gene: TRBD2; V gene: TRBV13; J gene: TRBJ2-2; CDR3 protein: CASSLGGLAESTGELFF
D gene: .; V gene: TRBV24-1; J gene: TRBJ2-1; CDR3 protein: CATSEGGVNEQFF
D gene: .; V gene: TRBV18; J gene: TRBJ2-2; CDR3 protein: CASSPTAEANTGELFF
D gene: .; V gene: TRBV6-5; J gene: TRBJ1-5; CDR3 protein: CASSFRQGPQHF
D gene: .; V gene: TRBV14; J gene: TRBJ2-1; CDR3 protein: CASSQVWGVSSYNEQFF
D gene: .; V gene: TRBV7-6; J gene: TRBJ1-1; CDR3 protein: CASSSGHGLTEAFF
D gene: .; V gene: TRBV7-9; J gene: TRBJ1-3; CDR3 protein: CASSLVVGSSGNTIYF
D gene: .; V gene: TRBV5-1; J gene: TRBJ2-1; CDR3 protein: CASSPPPSNEQFF
D gene: .; V gene: TRBV25-1; J gene: TRBJ2-1; CDR3 protein: CASTLVGGGEQFF
D gene: .; V gene: TRBV5-1; J gene: TRBJ1-2; CDR3 protein: CASNPGSANYGYTF
D gene: .; V gene: TRBV6-1; J gene: TRBJ1-1; CDR3 protein: CASSEATSGGEAFF
D gene: .; V gene: TRBV5-1; J gene: TRBJ1-1; CDR3 protein: CASSSGTLNTEAFF
D gene: .; V gene: TRBV29-1; J gene: TRBJ1-1; CDR3 protein: CSVCLQGDTEAFF
D gene: .; V gene: TRBV15; J gene: TRBJ1-5; CDR3 protein: CATSRRIRGATGNQPQHF
D gene: TRBD2; V gene: TRBV6-5; J gene: TRBJ2-7; CDR3 protein: CASSPARAGGHEQYF
D gene: TRBD1; V gene: TRBV7-8; J gene: TRBJ2-1; CDR3 protein: CASSLGTGNYNEQFF
D gene: TRBD1; V gene: TRBV3-1/TRBV3-2; J gene: TRBJ2-5; CDR3 protein: CASSQDPQGGQETQYF
D gene: TRBD1; V gene: TRBV18; J gene: TRBJ1-2; CDR3 protein: CASSPSDRVHGYTF
D gene: TRBD1; V gene: TRBV3-1/TRBV3-2; J gene: TRBJ1-4; CDR3 protein: CASSQRITGVEKLFF
D gene: .; V gene: TRBV6-5; J gene: TRBJ1-2; CDR3 protein: CASSPDREYGYTF